The clone carrying this T cell receptor beta chain was recorded many times. Its target is not known. Peripheral blood, about 10 milliliters per donor, was collected. The sample originates from a study of blood T cells in healthy people across ages. Regarding the study as a whole: Whereas aged donors had fewer naive CD4+ cells, long-lived donors had more of them and higher diversity. Naive T cell percentage and TCR beta diversity correlated strongly.

A second 7 to 11 cycle PCR used barcoded and J-beta primers. TCRdb re-called the 5' RACE reads through MiXCR, storing one row per CDR3 protein. The table shows about 640,000 distinct CDR3 sequences, with about 53% occurring only once. The CDR3 spans 15 residues. V shed 7 bases and J 0 bases; nucleotides not matched to a gene: 7. The chain links TRBV12-3 or TRBV12-4 to TRBJ2-3; TRBD1 matches at 7 bases. Sequencing input: blood. This clonotype originated in a man aged 55 to 70 in good health. The CDR3 is CASTAGGPSTDTQYF. CDR3 DNA: TGTGCCAGCACAGCAGGGGGACCTAGCACAGATACGCAGTATTTT.